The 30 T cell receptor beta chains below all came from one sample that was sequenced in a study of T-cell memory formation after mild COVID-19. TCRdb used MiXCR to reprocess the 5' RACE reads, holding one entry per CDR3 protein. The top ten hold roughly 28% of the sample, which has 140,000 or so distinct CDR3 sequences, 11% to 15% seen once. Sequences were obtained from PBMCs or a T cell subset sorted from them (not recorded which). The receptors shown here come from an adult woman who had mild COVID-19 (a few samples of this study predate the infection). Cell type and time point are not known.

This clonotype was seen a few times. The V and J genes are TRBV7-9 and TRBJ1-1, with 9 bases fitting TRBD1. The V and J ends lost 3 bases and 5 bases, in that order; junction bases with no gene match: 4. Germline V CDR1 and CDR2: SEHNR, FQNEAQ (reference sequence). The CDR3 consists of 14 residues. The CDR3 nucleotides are TGTGCCAGCAGCTTTAGGACAGGGGAGACTGAAGCTTTCTTT. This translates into CASSFRTGETEAFF.

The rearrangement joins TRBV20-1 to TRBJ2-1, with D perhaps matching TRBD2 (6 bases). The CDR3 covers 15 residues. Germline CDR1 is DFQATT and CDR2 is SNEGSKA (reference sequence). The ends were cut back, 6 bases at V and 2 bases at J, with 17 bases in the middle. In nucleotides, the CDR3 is TGCAGTGCCCCTGGGACTTCGGGTCCCTACAATGAGCAGTTCTTC. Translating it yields CSAPGTSGPYNEQFF.

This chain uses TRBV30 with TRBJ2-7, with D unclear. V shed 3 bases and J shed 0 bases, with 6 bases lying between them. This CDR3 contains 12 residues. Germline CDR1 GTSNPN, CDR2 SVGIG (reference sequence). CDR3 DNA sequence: TGTGCCTGGAGCGCTAGCTCCTACGAGCAGTACTTC. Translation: CAWSASSYEQYF.

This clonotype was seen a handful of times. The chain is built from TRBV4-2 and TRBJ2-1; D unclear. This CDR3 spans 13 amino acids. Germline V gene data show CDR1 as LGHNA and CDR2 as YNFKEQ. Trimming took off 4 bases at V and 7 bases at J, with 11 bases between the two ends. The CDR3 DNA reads TGTGCCAGCAGCCTCGTCTCAGAGAATGAGCAGTTCTTC. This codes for CASSLVSENEQFF.

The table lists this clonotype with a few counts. The chain's CDR3 is CASSLDGGRTGELFF. CDR3 DNA sequence: TGTGCCAGCAGCTTAGACGGGGGCCGGACCGGGGAGCTGTTTTTT. This rearrangement joins TRBV13 to TRBJ2-2; D tentatively fits TRBD1 or TRBD2 (6 bases each). The CDR3 totals 15 residues. Germline assignment: CDR1 PRHDT and CDR2 FYEKMQ (reference sequence). Trimming cost V 1 base and J 5 bases, with 11 bases left between them. The whole variable domain, remainder taken from reference TRBV13 and TRBJ2-2, is AAGVIQSPRHLIKEKRETATLKCYPIPRHDTVYWYQQGPGQDPQFLISFYEKMQSDKGSIPDRFSAQQFSDYHSELNMSSLELGDSALYFCASSLDGGRTGELFFGEGSRLTVL.

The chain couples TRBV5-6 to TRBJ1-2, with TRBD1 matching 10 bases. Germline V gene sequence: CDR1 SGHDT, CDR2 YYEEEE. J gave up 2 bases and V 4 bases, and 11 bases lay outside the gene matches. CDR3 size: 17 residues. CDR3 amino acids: CASSGWFVDRGNYGYTF. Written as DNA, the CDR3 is TGTGCCAGCAGCGGATGGTTCGTGGACAGGGGGAACTATGGCTACACCTTC.

The DNA of the CDR3 is TGTGCCAGCAGCGTACGGGACAGGGACGAGGAGCAGTACTTC. Protein product: CASSVRDRDEEQYF. V gene TRBV9 combines with J gene TRBJ2-7; 9 positions agree with TRBD1. CDR1 SGDLS and CDR2 YYNGEE come from the germline V gene. The ends lost 1 base at V and 7 bases at J; junction bases unmatched: 6. The CDR3 consists of 14 residues. Filled out from reference TRBV9 and TRBJ2-7, the complete variable domain reads DSGVTQTPKHLITATGQRVTLRCSPRSGDLSVYWYQQSLDQGLQFLIQYYNGEERAKGNILERFSAQQFPDLHSELNLSSLELGDSALYFCASSVRDRDEEQYFGPGTRLTVT.

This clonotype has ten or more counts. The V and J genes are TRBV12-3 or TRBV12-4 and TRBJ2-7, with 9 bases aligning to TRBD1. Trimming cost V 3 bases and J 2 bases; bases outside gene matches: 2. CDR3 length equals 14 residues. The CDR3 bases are TGTGCCAGCAGTTTTGGGACAGGGACCTACGAGCAGTACTTC. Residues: CASSFGTGTYEQYF.

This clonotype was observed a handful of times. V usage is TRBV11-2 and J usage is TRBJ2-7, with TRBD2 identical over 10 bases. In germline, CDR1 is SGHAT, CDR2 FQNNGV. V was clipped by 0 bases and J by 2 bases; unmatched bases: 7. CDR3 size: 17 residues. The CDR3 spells CASSLDSLAGVTYEQYF. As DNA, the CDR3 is TGTGCCAGCAGCTTAGATAGTCTAGCGGGAGTTACCTACGAGCAGTACTTC.

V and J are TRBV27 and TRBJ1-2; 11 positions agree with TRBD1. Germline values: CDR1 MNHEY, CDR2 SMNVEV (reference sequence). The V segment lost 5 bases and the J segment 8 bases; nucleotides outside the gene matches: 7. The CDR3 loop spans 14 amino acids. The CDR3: CASSPGQGERGYTF. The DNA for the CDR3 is TGTGCCAGCAGTCCGGGACAGGGGGAGCGGGGCTACACCTTC.

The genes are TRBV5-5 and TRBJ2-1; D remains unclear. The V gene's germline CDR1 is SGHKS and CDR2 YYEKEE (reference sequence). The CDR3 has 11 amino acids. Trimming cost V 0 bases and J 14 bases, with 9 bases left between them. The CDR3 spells CASSLGLAEFF. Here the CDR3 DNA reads TGTGCCAGCAGCTTGGGGCTTGCGGAGTTCTTC.

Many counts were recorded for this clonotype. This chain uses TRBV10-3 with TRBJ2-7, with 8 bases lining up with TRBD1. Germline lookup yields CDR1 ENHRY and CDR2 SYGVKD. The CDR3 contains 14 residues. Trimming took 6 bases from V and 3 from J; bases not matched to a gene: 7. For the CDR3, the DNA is TGTGCCATCAGCCCCGGGACAGGTGGCTACGAGCAGTACTTC. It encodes CAISPGTGGYEQYF.

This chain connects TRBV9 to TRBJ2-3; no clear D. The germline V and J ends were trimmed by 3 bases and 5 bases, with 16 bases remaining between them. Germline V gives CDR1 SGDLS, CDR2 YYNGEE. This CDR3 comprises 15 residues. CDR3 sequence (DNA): TGTGCCAGCAGCGGCGGAGCGTTGGTGGGAGATACGCAGTATTTT. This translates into CASSGGALVGDTQYF.

CDR3 amino acids: CSALGLAGGVEQFF. DNA of the CDR3: TGCAGCGCCCTGGGACTAGCGGGAGGCGTTGAGCAGTTCTTC. The V call is TRBV29-1, the J call TRBJ2-1; TRBD2 matches 15 bases. Germline lookup yields CDR1 SQVTM and CDR2 ANQGSEA. Germline trimming cut 7 bases from V and 9 bases from J; bases unmatched to any gene: 7. The CDR3 has 14 amino acids.

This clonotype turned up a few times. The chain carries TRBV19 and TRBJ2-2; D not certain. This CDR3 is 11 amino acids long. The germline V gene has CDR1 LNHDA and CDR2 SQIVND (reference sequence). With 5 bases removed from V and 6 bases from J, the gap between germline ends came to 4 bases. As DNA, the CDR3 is TGTGCCAGTAGTCCCCCCGGGGAGCTGTTTTTT. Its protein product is CASSPPGELFF.

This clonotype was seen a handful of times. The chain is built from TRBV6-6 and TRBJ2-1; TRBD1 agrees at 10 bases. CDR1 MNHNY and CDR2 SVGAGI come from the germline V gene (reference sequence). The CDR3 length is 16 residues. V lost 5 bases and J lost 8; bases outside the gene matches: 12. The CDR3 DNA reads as TGTGCCAGCAGTCCTCCGGGACAGGGGTTTTGGGATGAGCAGTTCTTC. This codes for CASSPPGQGFWDEQFF.

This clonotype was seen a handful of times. CDR3 DNA: TGTGCCAGCAGCTTAGGAACTAGCGGACATAATGAGCAGTTCTTC. Its translation: CASSLGTSGHNEQFF. V is TRBV11-1 and J is TRBJ2-1; 8 nucleotides line up with TRBD2. V trimming: 1 base; J trimming: 7 bases; junction bases outside the gene matches: 6. Germline-derived CDR1 and CDR2 are SGHAT and FQDESV (reference sequence). The CDR3 runs 15 residues.

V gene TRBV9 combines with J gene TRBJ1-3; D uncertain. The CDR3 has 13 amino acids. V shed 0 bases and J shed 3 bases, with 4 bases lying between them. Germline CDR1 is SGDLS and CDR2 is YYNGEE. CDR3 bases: TGTGCCAGCAGCGTAGGGAATGGAAACACCATATATTTT. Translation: CASSVGNGNTIYF.

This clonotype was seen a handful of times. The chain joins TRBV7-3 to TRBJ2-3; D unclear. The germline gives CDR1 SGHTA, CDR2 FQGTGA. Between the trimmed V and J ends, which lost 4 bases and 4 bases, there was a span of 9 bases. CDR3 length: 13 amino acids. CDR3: CASSSLSSDTQYF. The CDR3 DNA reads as TGTGCCAGCAGCTCGTTGTCGTCAGATACGCAGTATTTT. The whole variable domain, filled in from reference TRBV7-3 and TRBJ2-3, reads GAGVSQTPSNKVTEKGKYVELRCDPISGHTALYWYRQSLGQGPEFLIYFQGTGAADDSGLPNDRFFAVRPEGSVSTLKIQRTERGDSAVYLCASSSLSSDTQYFGPGTRLTVL.

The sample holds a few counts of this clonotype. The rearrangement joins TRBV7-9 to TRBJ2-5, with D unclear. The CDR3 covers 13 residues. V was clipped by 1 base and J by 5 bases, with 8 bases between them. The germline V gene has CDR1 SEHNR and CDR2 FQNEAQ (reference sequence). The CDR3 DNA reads TGTGCCAGCAGCTTAGGCCAGCCGGAGACCCAGTACTTC. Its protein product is CASSLGQPETQYF.

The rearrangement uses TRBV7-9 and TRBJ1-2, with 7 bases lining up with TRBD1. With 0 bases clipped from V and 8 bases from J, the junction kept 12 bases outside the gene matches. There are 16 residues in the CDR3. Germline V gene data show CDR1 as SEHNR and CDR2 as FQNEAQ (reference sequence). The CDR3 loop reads CASSLAQTRGLSGYTF. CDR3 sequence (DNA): TGTGCCAGCAGCTTAGCCCAAACGAGGGGGCTCAGCGGCTACACCTTC. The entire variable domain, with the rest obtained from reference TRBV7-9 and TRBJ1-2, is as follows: DTGVSQNPRHKITKRGQNVTFRCDPISEHNRLYWYRQTLGQGPEFLTYFQNEAQLEKSRLLSDRFSAERPKGSFSTLEIQRTEQGDSAMYLCASSLAQTRGLSGYTFGSGTRLTVV.

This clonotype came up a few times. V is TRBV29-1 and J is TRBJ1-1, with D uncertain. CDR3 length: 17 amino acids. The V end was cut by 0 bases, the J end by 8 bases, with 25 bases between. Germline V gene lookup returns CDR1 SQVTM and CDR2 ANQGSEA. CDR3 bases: TGCAGCGTTGAAGATCAAGGGAGCCGCGGCAACGGTATCGAAGCTTTCTTT. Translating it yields CSVEDQGSRGNGIEAFF.

This CDR3 is CSAREWRNEQFF. CDR3 nucleotide sequence: TGCAGTGCTAGAGAATGGCGAAATGAGCAGTTCTTC. The chain has TRBV20-1 and TRBJ2-1; D gene ambiguous. CDR1 is DFQATT, CDR2 SNEGSKA, per germline (reference sequence). Trimming took off 0 bases at V and 7 bases at J, with 7 bases between the two ends. The CDR3 consists of 12 residues.

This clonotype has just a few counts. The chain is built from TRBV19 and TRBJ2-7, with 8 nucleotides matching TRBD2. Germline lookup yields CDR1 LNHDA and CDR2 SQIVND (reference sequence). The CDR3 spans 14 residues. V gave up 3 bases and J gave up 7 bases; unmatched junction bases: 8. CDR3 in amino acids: CASSIYGRAKEQYF. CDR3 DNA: TGTGCCAGTAGTATTTACGGGAGGGCCAAAGAGCAGTACTTC.

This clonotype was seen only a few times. CDR3 residues: CASSGSEKFSPLHF. The CDR3, as DNA: TGTGCCAGCAGCGGCAGCGAGAAGTTTTCACCCCTCCACTTT. The V and J genes are TRBV9 and TRBJ1-6; D not resolved. Trimming left V 3 bases short and J 9 bases short, with 13 bases between. This CDR3 has 14 residues. Germline lookup yields CDR1 SGDLS and CDR2 YYNGEE.

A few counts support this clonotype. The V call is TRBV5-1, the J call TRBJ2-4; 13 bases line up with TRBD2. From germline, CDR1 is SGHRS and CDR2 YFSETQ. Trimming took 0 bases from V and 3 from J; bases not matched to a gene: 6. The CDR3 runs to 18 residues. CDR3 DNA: TGCGCCAGCAGCTTGGTACTAGCGGGAGGGCCTGACAAAAACATTCAGTACTTC. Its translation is CASSLVLAGGPDKNIQYF.

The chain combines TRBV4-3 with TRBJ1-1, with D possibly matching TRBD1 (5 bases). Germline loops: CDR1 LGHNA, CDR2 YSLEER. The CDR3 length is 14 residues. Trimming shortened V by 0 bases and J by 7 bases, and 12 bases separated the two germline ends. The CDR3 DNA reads TGCGCCAGCAGCCAAGATTGGGGAAGGGGTGAAGCTTTCTTT. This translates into CASSQDWGRGEAFF.

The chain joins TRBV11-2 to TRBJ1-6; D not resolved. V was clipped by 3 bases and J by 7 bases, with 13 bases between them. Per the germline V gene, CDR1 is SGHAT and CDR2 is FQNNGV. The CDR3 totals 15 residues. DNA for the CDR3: TGTGCCAGCAGCTTGCCGGCGGGGTGGAATTCACCCCTCCACTTT. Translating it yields CASSLPAGWNSPLHF.

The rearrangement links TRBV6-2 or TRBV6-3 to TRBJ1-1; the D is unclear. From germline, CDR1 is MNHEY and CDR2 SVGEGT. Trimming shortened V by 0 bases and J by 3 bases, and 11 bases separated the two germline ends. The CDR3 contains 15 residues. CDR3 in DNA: TGTGCCAGCAGTTACTCAGAGGGTTTGGACACTGAAGCTTTCTTT. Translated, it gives CASSYSEGLDTEAFF.

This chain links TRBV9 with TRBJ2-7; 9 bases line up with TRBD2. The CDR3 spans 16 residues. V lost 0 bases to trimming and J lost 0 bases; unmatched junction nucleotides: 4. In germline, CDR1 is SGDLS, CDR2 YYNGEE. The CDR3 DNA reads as TGTGCCAGCAGCGTAGGGGGTAGCGGGAGCTCCTACGAGCAGTACTTC. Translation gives CASSVGGSGSSYEQYF.